A single TCR beta chain is shown here with its context. The antigen this receptor binds is unknown. The sample holds no much larger clone one base away, and base qualities are not on file. TCRB CDR3 regions were amplified from roughly 1.8 ug genomic DNA, or all available DNA if less, using the immunoSEQ assay. Multiplex PCR used 60 forward primers for TCR V beta segments and 13 reverse primers for J beta segments. To estimate the number of reads per starting template, synthetic control templates were added to each sample at limiting dilution. Reads of 87 bp were generated by sequencing on the Illumina HiSeq System. On the study's bioinformatics: PCR and sequencing errors were removed by a nearest neighbor algorithm that merged closely related sequences. TCR overlap was measured as the percentage of unique tumor TCR beta sequences also present in the same patient's peripheral blood. Imported from immuneACCESS, the table was reduced by TCRdb to in-frame sequences with V and J called. These copies leave out some clones; in studies compared against another copy, an unresolved V gene accounts for under half, and the cause of the remainder is not known. The V and J calls and clone size were taken over from that table, and D and trimming were inferred from the DNA. This sample comprises more than 45,000 clones, roughly 80% of them detected only once. The ten largest clonotypes hold 15% to 18% of the sample.

These data originate in a study of glioma-infiltrating T cells after dendritic cell vaccination (TCRdb year 2016). Describing the broader study: Of the 15 glioblastoma patients in the cohort, all drawn from Phase I and II dendritic cell vaccination trials, 9 were newly diagnosed and 6 had recurrent disease. Autologous tumor lysate-pulsed dendritic cell vaccination was administered to the patients between the early 2000s and the early 2010s. The vaccine consisted of monocyte-derived dendritic cells cultured seven to eight days with IL-4 and GM-CSF, then pulsed overnight with autologous tumor lysate. Patients received three intradermal dendritic cell vaccine injections at biweekly intervals in the arm below the axilla. In glioblastoma patients vaccinated with dendritic cells, deep sequencing of TCR beta CDR3 regions served to measure tumor-infiltrating lymphocyte content and to compare repertoires between tumor and blood. TCR sequencing metrics, including TIL content and tumor-blood repertoire overlap, were correlated with survival after dendritic cell vaccination.

The sample's time point label, in plain terms: after dendritic cell vaccination, including at tumor progression/relapse. Patients were selected for having adequate residual fresh-frozen tumor tissue and more than two years of available survival data. Although molecular status otherwise differed among the glioblastoma patients, no patient had an isocitrate dehydrogenase mutation. PBMC were collected before vaccination, two weeks after the third vaccination, and at tumor progression when it occurred. The Qiagen DNeasy Blood extraction Kit was used to extract genomic DNA. CDR1 and CDR2 (SGHNT, YYREEE) derive from the germline V gene (reference sequence). The V end gives up 3 bases and the J end 3 bases, leaving 4 bases in the junction not matched to a gene. Counted from cysteine to phenylalanine, this CDR3 has 14 amino acids. Only the CDR3 DNA stays, 42 bases, in frame from base 1. On the study overall, not on this receptor specifically: After dendritic cell vaccination, a higher estimated pretreatment TIL content predicted longer time to progression and longer overall survival. The cohort was small and heterogeneous, and full blood and tumor sets were available for few patients, with initial-recurrent tumor pairs available for even fewer patients. The three-group TCR overlap response model was characterized as speculative, and prospective validation of the model was stated to be required. TCR clonality showed no direct relationship with survival, which suggests that a diverse polyclonal response may be important.

The sequenced sample was blood, obtained after dendritic cell vaccination. This chain is built from TRBV5-4 and TRBJ2-5; 8 bases in the middle match TRBD2. This TCR was sampled from a human donor with glioblastoma. This receptor has the CDR3 CASSSPGLEETQYF. The sequenced DNA is TGTGCCAGCAGCTCCCCGGGACTAGAAGAGACCCAGTACTTC.